A selection of T cell receptor beta chains follows, all from one sample in a study of shared clonotypes between healthy human individuals. Sequenced by immunoSEQ multiplex PCR; TCRdb stores in-frame clones only, minus some. The sample lists 750,000 to 1,000,000 clones; over 90% were seen once. Sequences were obtained from naive CD8+ T cells sorted from blood. The receptor source for this set is a man under 40 in good health. Each CDR3 is given without its conserved first and last residue. A D gene is named only where the DNA matches it firmly.

d_gene	v_gene	j_gene	CDR3aa
-	TRBV5-5	TRBJ2-3	ASSLRADTQY
-	TRBV7-9	TRBJ2-7	ASSPGGGFYEQY
TRBD2	TRBV10-1	TRBJ2-1	ASSELAGADNEQF
-	TRBV2	TRBJ2-1	ASSARRINEQF
TRBD2	TRBV9	TRBJ2-5	ASSYGGAGVETQY
-	TRBV2	TRBJ1-5	ASSEYGFSNQPQH
-	TRBV11-2	TRBJ1-1	ASSLQGWSMNTEAF
TRBD1	TRBV29-1	TRBJ2-2	SATGQASGELF
-	TRBV7-9	TRBJ2-7	ASSPAQSYEQY
TRBD1	TRBV2	TRBJ2-7	ASSTTRDRGLAYEQY
-	TRBV27	TRBJ2-5	ASRDSKETQY
-	TRBV4-3	TRBJ1-2	ASSQDQGAGYGYT
-	TRBV6-6	TRBJ2-5	ASSYSAEVQETQY
TRBD1	TRBV7-6	TRBJ2-7	ASSKAGTGGGYEQY
TRBD2	TRBV29-1	TRBJ2-1	STAGREGVLPEQF
TRBD2	TRBV4-1	TRBJ2-3	ASSQQILAGGRIDTQY
-	TRBV5-4	TRBJ2-3	ASSSIWTSTDTQY
-	TRBV4-1	TRBJ1-1	ASSRTGNTEAF
TRBD2	TRBV11-2	TRBJ2-7	ASSLGPGGHEQY
-	TRBV27	TRBJ1-2	ASSLAASYGYT
-	TRBV27	TRBJ2-1	ASSLSSYNEQF
-	TRBV6-6	TRBJ2-7	ASQGGRSSYEQY
-	TRBV2	TRBJ2-7	ASSEVFGGYYEQY
-	TRBV29-1	TRBJ2-3	SVERQGEQY